This T cell receptor (beta chain) derives from a study of glioma-infiltrating T cells after dendritic cell vaccination. Study-wide background: Glioblastoma patients came from Phase I and II dendritic cell vaccination trials. At biweekly intervals, patients got three intradermal dendritic cell vaccine injections.

The CDR3 spans 14 residues. V was trimmed by 4 bases and J by 4 bases, leaving 10 bases between them. CDR1 SGHNT and CDR2 YENEEA come from the germline V gene. Input was around 2.1 ug genomic DNA, or all available if less. Here immunoSEQ multiplex PCR was the method, and the copy in TCRdb shows in-frame clones only, minus some. The sample includes around 58,000 clones, around 86% of them seen just once. Fresh-frozen tumor tissue and more than two years of survival data were available for all. This TCR was recovered from a human donor with glioblastoma. The specimen was blood, collected before dendritic cell vaccination. The chain couples TRBV11-3 to TRBJ2-2; D call uncertain. The CDR3 DNA is TGTGCCAGCAGCTCTAAGATGGTCACCGGGGAGCTGTTTTTT. Translation gives CASSSKMVTGELFF.